The 20 T cell receptor beta chains below all came from one sample that was sequenced in a study of blood T cells in healthy people across ages. Alongside a J-beta primer mix, a sample-barcoded 5' primer served in a second PCR lasting roughly 6 to 12 cycles. MiXCR, applied by TCRdb to the 5' RACE reads, yields one record per CDR3 protein. Here the sample spans about 1,800,000 distinct CDR3 sequences, 28% being singletons. The source material was blood. The receptors come from a woman in her twenties or thirties in good health.

This clonotype has ten or more counts. V usage is TRBV7-2 and J usage is TRBJ2-3; 10 positions agree with TRBD2. V shed 3 bases, J shed 2 bases, and the junction held 5 bases outside the gene matches. The CDR3 contains 16 residues. From germline, CDR1 is SGHTA and CDR2 FQGNSA. CDR3 in amino acids: CASSLAGLAVTDTQYF. The DNA of the CDR3 is TGTGCCAGCAGCTTGGCAGGACTAGCGGTCACAGATACGCAGTATTTT. Drawing the rest from reference TRBV7-2 and TRBJ2-3, the complete variable domain is GAGVSQSPSNKVTEKGKDVELRCDPISGHTALYWYRQSLGQGLEFLIYFQGNSAPDKSGLPSDRFSAERTGGSVSTLTIQRTQQEDSAVYLCASSLAGLAVTDTQYFGPGTRLTVL.

J is TRBJ1-2 and V is TRBV6-2 or TRBV6-3; the match to TRBD1 covers 10 bases. Trimming took 8 bases from V and 7 from J; bases not matched to a gene: 13. The V gene's germline CDR1 is MNHEY and CDR2 SVGEGT. The CDR3 is 15 residues long. Here the CDR3 reads CASYVYKTGGRGYTF. CDR3 DNA: TGTGCCAGCTACGTGTACAAGACAGGGGGCCGTGGCTACACCTTC.

In this sample, this clonotype turned up many times. This chain joins TRBV5-1 and TRBJ2-6, with D unresolved. The CDR3 is 18 residues long. The V and J ends lost 5 bases and 0 bases respectively, with 18 bases between them. Germline assignment: CDR1 SGHRS and CDR2 YFSETQ. CDR3 coding DNA: TGCGCCAGCAGGGACCCTATGGCAGCTACCTCTGGGGCCAACGTCCTGACTTTC. Translated, it gives CASRDPMAATSGANVLTF.

This CDR3 is CASSLVLGGEAFF. As DNA, the CDR3 is TGTGCCAGCAGCTTAGTTTTGGGGGGAGAAGCTTTCTTT. This chain connects TRBV7-9 to TRBJ1-1; possibly TRBD1 for D (5 bases). This CDR3 region has 13 residues. In germline, CDR1 is SEHNR, CDR2 FQNEAQ (reference sequence). Trimming left V 1 base short and J 8 bases short, with 11 bases between.

CDR3 sequence: CASTRQGVNTEAFF. The CDR3 DNA is TGTGCCAGCACCCGACAGGGGGTGAACACTGAAGCTTTCTTT. The J gene is TRBJ1-1, the V gene TRBV11-2; TRBD1 matches 9 bases. Per the germline V gene, CDR1 is SGHAT and CDR2 is FQNNGV. The junction had 3 bases not matched to a gene; V was cut back by 7 bases and J by 0 bases. The CDR3 length is 14 residues.

The chain combines TRBV3-1 with TRBJ1-2; possibly TRBD1 for D (5 bases). The germline V and J ends were trimmed by 1 base and 6 bases, with 9 bases remaining between them. This CDR3 is built from 13 residues. The germline gives CDR1 LGHDT, CDR2 YNNKEL (reference sequence). The CDR3 spells CASSQAQTDGYTF. DNA of the CDR3: TGTGCCAGCAGCCAAGCCCAGACAGATGGCTACACCTTC.

CDR3 sequence (DNA): TGTGCCAGCAGTCTATCCTACCCCGGGACAGCCCTCTACAATGAGCAGTACTTC. Translation gives CASSLSYPGTALYNEQYF. The chain links TRBV6-1 to TRBJ2-1, with 7 bases that match TRBD1. The tail of the sequence fits TRBJ2-7 better, so the J call may be wrong. Looked up from germline, CDR1 is MNHNS and CDR2 is SASEGT. CDR3 length: 18 amino acids.

This clonotype was found a few times. A read error may account for a junction end that differs from germline. The V gene is TRBV14, the J gene TRBJ2-7; TRBD1 aligns across 9 bases. The last part of the DNA fits TRBJ2-5 better; the J call may be wrong. The CDR3 runs 16 residues. Germline V CDR1 and CDR2: SGHDN, FVKESK. The CDR3 region is CTSSPPGGQGVETQYF. CDR3 bases: TGTACCAGCAGCCCCCCCGGGGGACAGGGAGTAGAGACCCAGTACTTC.

V gene TRBV25-1 combines with J gene TRBJ1-1; no reliable D call. The CDR3 consists of 13 residues. Germline CDR1 reads MGHDK; CDR2 reads SYGVNS. V gave up 3 bases and J gave up 3 bases, with 8 bases separating them. The CDR3 sequence is CASSDNGYTEAFF. The DNA of the CDR3 is TGTGCCAGCAGTGATAACGGGTACACTGAAGCTTTCTTT.

V usage is TRBV29-1 and J usage is TRBJ1-1; the match to TRBD1 covers 10 bases. Trimming removed 6 bases from V and 5 bases from J; junction bases left unmatched: 6. The germline gives CDR1 SQVTM, CDR2 ANQGSEA. This CDR3 comprises 13 residues. The CDR3 is CSVGRQGATEAFF. In DNA form, the CDR3 reads TGCAGCGTGGGAAGACAGGGGGCGACTGAAGCTTTCTTT.

In this sample, this clonotype turned up a few times. The chain has TRBV2 and TRBJ2-4, with 7 bases aligning to TRBD2. The CDR3 runs 16 residues. Germline lookup yields CDR1 SNHLY and CDR2 FYNNEI. V lost 6 bases and J lost 0; bases outside the gene matches: 8. The DNA for the CDR3 is TGTGCCAGCAGGCCCATAGCGGGTTTAGCCAAAAACATTCAGTACTTC. It specifies CASRPIAGLAKNIQYF.

This clonotype was found many times. The chain uses TRBV7-2 and TRBJ2-7; TRBD2 aligns across 11 bases. CDR3 length: 14 residues. J gave up 6 bases and V 4 bases, and 5 bases lay outside the gene matches. Germline CDR1 and CDR2: SGHTA and FQGNSA. The CDR3 coding sequence is TGTGCCAGCAGCTCGACTAGCGGGATAACCGAGCAGTACTTC. This encodes CASSSTSGITEQYF.

This clonotype was detected ten times or more. The chain employs TRBV29-1 and TRBJ2-1, with TRBD1 matching 9 bases. J lost 12 bases, V lost 7 bases, and 13 bases had no gene match. Germline CDR1 and CDR2: SQVTM and ANQGSEA. The CDR3 contains 13 residues. CDR3 region: CSATGGAGLVQFF. The CDR3 region has the DNA TGCAGCGCCACAGGGGGCGCAGGGCTAGTGCAGTTCTTC.

This clonotype was seen a few times. The chain carries TRBV27 and TRBJ2-1; D possibly uses TRBD1 or TRBD2 (5 bases each). The CDR3 runs to 14 residues. V lost 3 bases and J 3 bases, leaving 9 bases between the germline ends. Germline V gives CDR1 MNHEY, CDR2 SMNVEV (reference sequence). CDR3 sequence: CASSLWGFYNEQFF. Here the CDR3 DNA reads TGTGCCAGCAGTTTGTGGGGGTTCTACAATGAGCAGTTCTTC.

This clonotype was recorded many times. This CDR3 is CASSQAPGLLNEKLFF. CDR3 DNA: TGCGCCAGCAGCCAAGCCCCGGGACTTCTTAATGAAAAACTGTTTTTT. The chain employs TRBV4-1 and TRBJ1-4; D is possibly TRBD1 (5 bases). Germline lookup yields CDR1 MGHRA and CDR2 YSYEKL. Trimming left V 1 base short and J 4 bases short, with 13 bases between. The CDR3 runs to 16 residues.

This clonotype was recorded a few times. One end of the junction does not line up with germline, which may come from a read error. The chain recombines TRBV12-3 or TRBV12-4 with TRBJ2-7, with 10 bases aligning to TRBD2. The CDR3 is 14 amino acids. CDR3 region: CASRLAGGPDEQYF. CDR3 sequence (DNA): TGTGCCAGCAGATTAGCGGGGGGCCCCGACGAGCAGTACTTC.

This clonotype was seen many times. V is TRBV6-6 and J is TRBJ2-4; D unresolved. Germline V CDR1 and CDR2: MNHNY, SVGAGI (reference sequence). The CDR3 sequence is 13 residues long. Between the trimmed V and J ends, which lost 8 bases and 0 bases, there was a span of 8 bases. The CDR3 DNA reads TGTGCCAGCGGCGAAGTAGCCAAAAACATTCAGTACTTC. Translating it yields CASGEVAKNIQYF.

This clonotype appeared many times. V and J are TRBV6-5 and TRBJ2-1; D may be TRBD2 (5 bases). The V gene lost 5 bases and the J gene lost 8 bases, with 16 bases spanning the gap. CDR3 length equals 14 residues. Germline CDR1 and CDR2: MNHEY and SVGAGI. CDR3 residues: CASSGPAGMYEQFF. The CDR3 coding sequence is TGTGCCAGCAGTGGACCCGCGGGCATGTATGAGCAGTTCTTC.

This clonotype came up a few times. It may be a read error: a sequence one base away is much more abundant. The chain couples TRBV7-9 to TRBJ2-6; D gene uncertain. Trimming cost V 4 bases and J 4 bases, with 2 bases left between them. The CDR3 length is 12 residues. Germline CDR1 is SEHNR and CDR2 is FQNEAQ (reference sequence). The CDR3 region has the DNA TGTGCCAGCAGCTGGGGGGCCAACGTCCTGACTTTC. Translating it yields CASSWGANVLTF.

This rearrangement joins TRBV6-1 to TRBJ2-5; the D gene is possibly TRBD1 (6 bases). Germline V gene sequence: CDR1 MNHNS, CDR2 SASEGT. Between the trimmed V and J ends, which lost 5 bases and 11 bases, there was a span of 21 bases. This CDR3 contains 14 residues. The CDR3 sequence is CASSSGVAYNEQYF. DNA of the CDR3: TGTGCCAGCAGTTCAGGGGTAGCCTACAATGAGCAGTACTTC.